The 7 T cell receptor beta chains below were found in one sample sequenced in a study of T cell responses to AZD1222 COVID-19 vaccine. TCRdb's copy holds only in-frame clones and misses some; the assay was immunoSEQ multiplex PCR. This sample has over 110,000 clones, with 93% found just once. The starting material was peripheral blood, obtained on day 0 of AZD1222 vaccination. All receptors come from an adult in good health.

The rearrangement links TRBV18 to TRBJ1-1, with 7 bases aligning to TRBD1. Germline lookup yields CDR1 KGHSH and CDR2 LQKENI. V was pared by 4 bases and J by 7 bases, with 3 bases of the junction left unmatched. This CDR3 has 12 residues. The CDR3 DNA sequence: TGTGCCAGCTCACAGGGACAGAATGAAGCTTTCTTT. This gives the protein CASSQGQNEAFF.

This chain joins TRBV19 and TRBJ2-3, with 8 bases matching TRBD2. The CDR3 is 17 residues long. J gave up 1 base and V 4 bases, and 10 bases lay outside the gene matches. The V gene's germline CDR1 is LNHDA and CDR2 SQIVND (reference sequence). For the CDR3, the DNA is TGTGCCAGTAGTAGAGTTCCTAGCGGGCTCCGCACAGATACGCAGTATTTT. Protein sequence: CASSRVPSGLRTDTQYF.

This clone was found a few times. V is TRBV10-2 and J is TRBJ2-2; 7 bases are a match to TRBD1. The length of the CDR3 is 12 residues. Per the germline V gene, CDR1 is WSHSY and CDR2 is SAAADI. Trimming cost V 6 bases and J 5 bases; bases outside gene matches: 0. The CDR3 coding sequence is TGCGCCAGCAGGACAGGGACCGGGGAGCTGTTTTTT. This codes for CASRTGTGELFF.

This clone came up a few times. The CDR3 DNA is TGTGCCAGAGAGGCCCGGGACAGGGTTATCGCGGGAGGGCCTAGGGAGACCCAGTACTTC. Protein: CAREARDRVIAGGPRETQYF. J is TRBJ2-5 and V is TRBV5-3; D may correspond to TRBD1 or TRBD2 (9 bases each). TRBV5-3 is an ORF for which the function is uncertain. This CDR3 is built from 20 residues. V was pared by 7 bases and J by 5 bases, with 36 bases between.

V gene TRBV5-1 combines with J gene TRBJ2-7, with 8 nucleotides matching TRBD1. Losses at the gene ends were 2 bases for V and 1 base for J; bases not matched to a gene: 5. The CDR3 is 15 residues long. Germline V CDR1 and CDR2: SGHRS, YFSETQ. The CDR3 DNA reads TGCGCCAGCAGCTTCCGACAGGGGTTGTCCTACGAGCAGTACTTC. Its protein is CASSFRQGLSYEQYF. Filled out from reference TRBV5-1 and TRBJ2-7, the complete variable domain reads KAGVTQTPRYLIKTRGQQVTLSCSPISGHRSVSWYQQTPGQGLQFLFEYFSETQRNKGNFPGRFSGRQFSNSRSEMNVSTLELGDSALYLCASSFRQGLSYEQYFGPGTRLTVT.

The V call is TRBV14, the J call TRBJ2-7; D possibly corresponds to TRBD1 (5 bases). From germline, CDR1 is SGHDN and CDR2 FVKESK. The CDR3 sequence is 14 residues long. V lost 4 bases and J lost 2, with 12 bases in between. The CDR3 DNA follows: TGTGCCAGCAGCCCCTATGGGGCACCCTACGAGCAGTACTTC. Its translation is CASSPYGAPYEQYF.

CDR3 sequence (DNA): TGTGCCAGCAGCTTAACCGCGGGGACGGACGGAAACACCATATATTTT. Its translation is CASSLTAGTDGNTIYF. J is TRBJ1-3 and V is TRBV7-2; possible D gene TRBD1, 5 bases. The CDR3 is made up of 16 amino acids. Per germline, CDR1 SGHTA and CDR2 FQGNSA. V lost 2 bases and J 4 bases, leaving 15 bases between the germline ends. Full variable domain (rest looked up from reference TRBV7-2 and TRBJ1-3): GAGVSQSPSNKVTEKGKDVELRCDPISGHTALYWYRQSLGQGLEFLIYFQGNSAPDKSGLPSDRFSAERTGGSVSTLTIQRTQQEDSAVYLCASSLTAGTDGNTIYFGEGSWLTVV.